The clone carrying this T cell receptor beta chain was seen only once. The sample belongs to a study of blood T cell repertoires in COVID-19. Study-level background: Some COVID-19 samples were acute and others convalescent; all came from the United States, Italy and Spain. Nucleic acid was either cDNA or gDNA, and it came from T cells, B-cell-depleted T cells, or PBMCs.

The CDR3 extends over 16 amino acids. J gave up 6 bases and V 0 bases, and 6 bases lay outside the gene matches. Germline V CDR1 and CDR2: SGHTA, FQGNSA. Authors' data handling: How many nucleated cells were present was estimated from reference gene primer amplification. The repertoire was sequenced with immunoSEQ multiplex PCR; TCRdb's copy has only in-frame clones and lacks some. Clone size and the V and J calls come from that table; the DNA yielded D and trimming. The table has approximately 80,000 clones, 81% seen once. The chain recombines TRBV7-2 with TRBJ2-7; TRBD2 matches 12 bases. The sequencing sample was made of peripheral blood. The TCR originated in an elderly man with acute or convalescent COVID-19. DNA of the CDR3: TGTGCCAGCAGCTTAGCGGCTAGCGGGAGGGCCCCCGAGCAGTACTTC. The encoded protein is CASSLAASGRAPEQYF.